One sample yielded the 24 T cell receptor beta chains listed below, sequenced in a study of blood T cells in healthy people across ages. A second 7 to 11 cycle PCR used barcoded and J-beta primers. TCRdb re-derived calls from the 5' RACE reads in MiXCR, one entry per CDR3 protein. This table holds just over 800,000 distinct CDR3 sequences, less than 80% found once. Sequenced material: blood. These receptors were collected from a man aged 30-40 years in good health.

For the CDR3, the DNA is TGCGCCAGCAGCTTGGCCTTACGGACCTATTGGGACACCGGGGAGCTGTTTTTT. Translation gives CASSLALRTYWDTGELFF. The chain links TRBV5-1 to TRBJ2-2; no clear D gene. The CDR3 is 18 residues long. With 0 bases removed from V and 3 bases from J, the gap between germline ends came to 18 bases. Germline V CDR1 and CDR2: SGHRS, YFSETQ.

This clonotype was seen only a few times. The CDR3 is CATSGTVSSYEQYF. In DNA, the CDR3 is TGTGCCACCAGCGGGACAGTGAGCTCCTACGAGCAGTACTTC. V and J are TRBV15 and TRBJ2-7, with 7 bases aligning to TRBD1. Germline CDR1 is LNHNV and CDR2 is YYDKDF (reference sequence). J gave up 0 bases and V 5 bases, and 4 bases lay outside the gene matches. The CDR3 covers 14 residues. The complete variable domain, with remaining parts taken from reference TRBV15 and TRBJ2-7, reads DAMVIQNPRYQVTQFGKPVTLSCSQTLNHNVMYWYQQKSSQAPKLLFHYYDKDFNNEADTPDNFQSRRPNTSFCFLDIRSPGLGDTAMYLCATSGTVSSYEQYFGPGTRLTVT.

This clonotype occurred a few times. The rearrangement links TRBV6-5 to TRBJ1-4, with 8 positions matching TRBD1. CDR3 length equals 15 residues. J lost 7 bases, V lost 5 bases, and 9 bases had no gene match. Germline V gene sequence: CDR1 MNHEY, CDR2 SVGAGI. CDR3: CASSRGQGRSEKLFF. The CDR3 nucleotides are TGTGCCAGCAGTAGAGGACAGGGAAGGAGTGAAAAACTGTTTTTT.

The V gene is TRBV4-2, the J gene TRBJ1-1, with D possibly TRBD1 on 5 matching bases. The CDR3 extends over 16 amino acids. V was clipped by 4 bases and J by 5 bases, with 20 bases between them. Germline CDR1 and CDR2: LGHNA and YNFKEQ. CDR3 nucleotides: TGTGCCAGCAGCCCGGAATCGGCGCAGGGTAGGACTGAAGCTTTCTTT. Its translation: CASSPESAQGRTEAFF.

V and J are TRBV4-2 and TRBJ1-2, with D perhaps matching TRBD1 (5 bases). The CDR3 runs 18 residues. Germline-derived CDR1 and CDR2 are LGHNA and YNFKEQ. V gave up 3 bases and J gave up 4 bases, with 24 bases separating them. The CDR3 DNA reads as TGTGCCAGCAGCCAGTATCAAATATCCAGGGAGGTTAGCTATGGCTACACCTTC. This gives the protein CASSQYQISREVSYGYTF.

This clonotype showed up just once. The CDR3 nucleotides read TGTGCCAGCAGTCCCCTGGACAGCCAGCCCCAGCATTTT. It specifies CASSPLDSQPQHF. This chain uses TRBV12-3 or TRBV12-4 with TRBJ1-5; tentative D call: TRBD1 (6 bases). The CDR3 loop spans 13 amino acids. The V and J ends lost 5 bases and 7 bases respectively, with 12 bases between them.

This rearrangement joins TRBV5-1 to TRBJ1-1; 7 positions match TRBD1. This CDR3 has 15 amino acids. CDR1 and CDR2 from the germline V gene are SGHRS and YFSETQ. Losses at the gene ends were 3 bases for V and 2 bases for J; bases not matched to a gene: 7. CDR3 protein: CASSSGQKENTEAFF. CDR3 in DNA: TGCGCCAGCAGCTCGGGACAGAAAGAAAACACTGAAGCTTTCTTT.

This clonotype was counted between two and nine times. The chain uses TRBV20-1 and TRBJ2-1; 12 nucleotides line up with TRBD2. In germline, CDR1 is DFQATT, CDR2 SNEGSKA (reference sequence). V was pared by 3 bases and J by 6 bases, with 6 bases of the junction left unmatched. The CDR3 sequence is 15 residues long. CDR3 sequence reads: CSARLAGGKPNEQFF. The CDR3 DNA sequence: TGCAGTGCTAGGCTAGCGGGGGGGAAGCCCAATGAGCAGTTCTTC.

V gene TRBV6-1 combines with J gene TRBJ2-4; D is unresolved. CDR3 size: 14 residues. Germline assignment: CDR1 MNHNS and CDR2 SASEGT. V was shortened by 1 base and J by 8 bases, with 12 bases between the two germline ends. The CDR3 nucleotides read TGTGCCAGCAGTGAAGGACGGTCGGTGGACATTCAGTACTTC. Translating gives CASSEGRSVDIQYF.

The chain joins TRBV7-2 to TRBJ2-6; possibly TRBD1 or TRBD2 for D (5 bases each). Germline loops: CDR1 SGHTA, CDR2 FQGNSA. This CDR3 contains 15 residues. V lost 5 bases, J lost 5 bases, and 13 bases lay in between. The CDR3 DNA reads TGTGCCAGCAGCCACCCGGGGCCCCGGGCCAACGTCCTGACTTTC. Its translation is CASSHPGPRANVLTF.

The table lists this clonotype with many counts. The chain combines TRBV6-2 or TRBV6-3 with TRBJ2-6; possibly TRBD2 for D (6 bases). The V gene lost 4 bases and the J gene lost 3 bases, with 16 bases spanning the gap. Germline CDR1 and CDR2: MNHEY and SVGEGT. CDR3 length: 17 amino acids. In DNA, the CDR3 is TGTGCCAGCAGTTTGAGGAGGGGCCCGGGTGGGGCCAACGTCCTGACTTTC. This sequence encodes CASSLRRGPGGANVLTF.

This sequence joins TRBV10-3 and TRBJ1-4, with a tentative D call TRBD1 (6 bases). This CDR3 spans 17 amino acids. Germline V gives CDR1 ENHRY, CDR2 SYGVKD. Trimming removed 6 bases at V and 1 base at J, with 18 bases between. CDR3 bases: TGTGCCATCAGCCCCGAGGGGGGTGTAGTAACTAATGAAAAACTGTTTTTT. The encoded protein is CAISPEGGVVTNEKLFF.

The chain is built from TRBV4-3 and TRBJ2-1; 8 positions match TRBD1. Germline CDR1 LGHNA, CDR2 YSLEER. There are 15 residues in the CDR3. The junction had 4 bases not matched to a gene; V was cut back by 1 base and J by 5 bases. This CDR3 is CASSQGQGFHNEQFF. CDR3 bases: TGCGCCAGCAGCCAAGGACAGGGGTTCCACAATGAGCAGTTCTTC.

This sequence joins TRBV29-1 and TRBJ1-2, with 8 bases that match TRBD1. Germline V gene sequence: CDR1 SQVTM, CDR2 ANQGSEA. The CDR3 extends over 15 amino acids. Trimming cost V 6 bases and J 8 bases; bases outside gene matches: 17. This CDR3 is CSVVGGQASVEGYTF. The CDR3, as DNA: TGCAGCGTGGTAGGGGGACAGGCGTCGGTTGAGGGCTACACCTTC.

The chain carries TRBV12-3 or TRBV12-4 and TRBJ2-7; D is unclear. The CDR3 totals 12 residues. V dropped 7 bases and J dropped 2 bases, with 9 bases sitting between them. The CDR3 sequence: CASIFFTYEQYF. CDR3 coding DNA: TGTGCCAGCATTTTTTTTACCTACGAGCAGTACTTC.

This clonotype was detected ten times or more. The rearrangement links TRBV6-2 or TRBV6-3 to TRBJ1-2; 8 bases line up with TRBD1. The CDR3 contains 16 residues. Trimming removed 6 bases from V and 2 bases from J; junction bases left unmatched: 11. CDR1 MNHEY and CDR2 SVGEGT come from the germline V gene. CDR3 loop: CASSPTGEPTNYGYTF. CDR3 sequence (DNA): TGTGCCAGCAGCCCGACAGGGGAGCCGACCAACTATGGCTACACCTTC.

The chain combines TRBV5-5 with TRBJ2-7; 11 nucleotides line up with TRBD1. Germline V CDR1 and CDR2: SGHKS, YYEKEE (reference sequence). V was pared by 3 bases and J by 5 bases, with 10 bases of the junction left unmatched. This CDR3 contains 16 residues. The CDR3, as DNA: TGTGCCAGCAGCTCCTACTCCGGGACAGGGGGGCACGAGCAGTACTTC. It yields the protein CASSSYSGTGGHEQYF.

This clonotype was seen once. The chain employs TRBV15 and TRBJ2-1; 8 bases line up with TRBD1. V lost 4 bases, J lost 6 bases, and 5 bases stayed unmatched. The CDR3 runs to 14 residues. Looked up from germline, CDR1 is LNHNV and CDR2 is YYDKDF (reference sequence). CDR3 bases: TGTGCCACCAGCACACGGACAGGGACCAATGAGCAGTTCTTC. Encoded protein: CATSTRTGTNEQFF.

The rearrangement joins TRBV15 to TRBJ2-6; TRBD1 agrees at 9 bases. Germline trimming cut 3 bases from V and 0 bases from J; bases unmatched to any gene: 6. Germline-derived CDR1 and CDR2 are LNHNV and YYDKDF (reference sequence). The CDR3 extends over 18 amino acids. The CDR3, as DNA: TGTGCCACCAGCAGGCCGGGACAGGGACACTCTGGGGCCAACGTCCTGACTTTC. It is translated as CATSRPGQGHSGANVLTF. Full variable domain (outside the CDR3, taken from reference TRBV15 and TRBJ2-6): DAMVIQNPRYQVTQFGKPVTLSCSQTLNHNVMYWYQQKSSQAPKLLFHYYDKDFNNEADTPDNFQSRRPNTSFCFLDIRSPGLGDTAMYLCATSRPGQGHSGANVLTFGAGSRLTVL.

This clonotype was seen a few times. The chain has TRBV2 and TRBJ1-2, with a tentative D call TRBD1 (6 bases). In germline, CDR1 is SNHLY, CDR2 FYNNEI. Trimming shortened V by 0 bases and J by 4 bases, and 9 bases separated the two germline ends. This CDR3 comprises 14 residues. CDR3: CASSEAGGSYGYTF. DNA for the CDR3: TGTGCCAGCAGTGAAGCAGGGGGAAGCTATGGCTACACCTTC. The entire variable domain, with the rest obtained from reference TRBV2 and TRBJ1-2, is as follows: EPEVTQTPSHQVTQMGQEVILRCVPISNHLYFYWYRQILGQKVEFLVSFYNNEISEKSEIFDDQFSVERPDGSNFTLKIRSTKLEDSAMYFCASSEAGGSYGYTFGSGTRLTVV.

In DNA, the CDR3 is TGTGCCAGCAGCCATGACAGGCAGGCTAATGAAAAACTGTTTTTT. Translation: CASSHDRQANEKLFF. The chain joins TRBV4-2 to TRBJ1-4; D may be TRBD1 (6 bases). Germline lookup yields CDR1 LGHNA and CDR2 YNFKEQ. The V end lost 3 bases, the J end lost 3 bases, and 11 bases lay between the germline ends. The CDR3 extends over 15 amino acids.

This clonotype was detected only a few times. The genes are TRBV29-1 and TRBJ2-3; perhaps TRBD2 as D (5 bases). The V gene's germline CDR1 is SQVTM and CDR2 ANQGSEA. V shed 2 bases and J shed 3 bases, with 15 bases lying between them. This CDR3 is built from 15 residues. The CDR3 DNA follows: TGCAGCGTTGAAAAGCGGTCCCGTCTTACAGATACGCAGTATTTT. Amino acid sequence: CSVEKRSRLTDTQYF.

The chain is built from TRBV6-2 or TRBV6-3 and TRBJ1-2, with a possible D match to TRBD1 (6 bases). This CDR3 is 15 amino acids long. Germline V gene lookup returns CDR1 MNHEY and CDR2 SVGEGT. V lost 4 bases to trimming and J lost 11 bases, with 23 bases between them. The CDR3: CASSLPGALSGGYTF. CDR3 nucleotide sequence: TGTGCCAGCAGTTTGCCGGGGGCCCTGTCGGGAGGTTACACCTTC.

To note about this clonotype: A read error may produce the germline difference seen at one junction end. V gene TRBV18 combines with J gene TRBJ2-7; tentatively, D is TRBD1 (5 bases). Germline assignment: CDR1 KGHSH and CDR2 LQKENI. CDR3 length equals 14 residues. The CDR3 nucleotides read TGTGCCAGTTCACCAAGCAGGGCCTCCTACGAGCAGTACTTC. This encodes CASSPSRASYEQYF.